Presented here are 30 T cell receptor beta chains from one specimen sequenced in a study of prognosis after radiotherapy for stage I lung cancer. Starting from genomic DNA, TCR beta CDR3 was amplified through two-round multiplex PCR. Primers specific to each TRBV and TRBJ gene drove first-round PCR. TCRdb used MiXCR to reprocess the multiplex PCR reads, holding one entry per CDR3 protein. The profile covers about 27,000 distinct CDR3 sequences, with around 46% appearing a single time and about 15% taken by the ten largest. This specimen consisted of PBMCs, obtained before or after stereotactic body radiation therapy (not recorded which). Every receptor here comes from a donor over 45 with non-small cell lung cancer.

In its sample, this clonotype was seen many times. CDR3 bases: TGCAGCGTTGAAGCTAAGGGACTAGCGGAACAGTACTTC. Protein product: CSVEAKGLAEQYF. The rearrangement uses TRBV29-1 and TRBJ2-7, with TRBD2 matching 11 bases. Trimming at V came to 1 base and at J to 10 bases, leaving 6 bases not matched to a gene. The V gene's germline CDR1 is SQVTM and CDR2 ANQGSEA. There are 13 residues in the CDR3.

This clonotype was picked up one time. The CDR3 is CASSYSSTVMSYEQYF. The CDR3 DNA is TGTGCCAGCAGTTACTCGAGTACGGTAATGTCCTACGAGCAGTACTTC. The chain carries TRBV6-2 or TRBV6-3 and TRBJ2-7; D is undetermined. Germline V gene lookup returns CDR1 MNHEY and CDR2 SVGEGT. The V gene lost 0 bases and the J gene lost 1 base, with 13 bases spanning the gap. There are 16 residues in the CDR3.

This clonotype was observed at least ten times. The chain links TRBV20-1 to TRBJ2-7; D perhaps matches TRBD2 (5 bases). The V and J ends lost 1 base and 0 bases respectively, with 7 bases between them. CDR3 length: 13 amino acids. The germline V gene has CDR1 DFQATT and CDR2 SNEGSKA (reference sequence). The CDR3 DNA reads as TGCAGTGCTAGAGGGGGAGTCTCCTACGAGCAGTACTTC. It codes for CSARGGVSYEQYF.

Ten or more counts support this clonotype. V gene TRBV5-1 combines with J gene TRBJ2-5, with 8 positions matching TRBD1. This CDR3 is 13 amino acids long. V trimming: 7 bases; J trimming: 4 bases; junction bases outside the gene matches: 6. The germline V gene encodes CDR1 SGHRS and CDR2 YFSETQ. In DNA, the CDR3 is TGCGCCAGCGCGCAGGACAGGGCAGAGACCCAGTACTTC. It is translated as CASAQDRAETQYF.

With respect to this clonotype: With a far larger clone one base away, a read error is the likely cause. The V and J genes are TRBV27 and TRBJ2-5; TRBD2 aligns across 8 bases. CDR3 length: 14 amino acids. The V segment lost 5 bases and the J segment 11 bases; nucleotides outside the gene matches: 13. CDR1 is MNHEY, CDR2 SMNVEV, per germline (reference sequence). Here the CDR3 reads CASSPPAGGYEQYF. The CDR3 nucleotides are TGTGCCAGCAGTCCCCCGGCGGGGGGTTATGAGCAGTACTTC.

A note on this clonotype: Lacking the conserved final phenylalanine or tryptophan, this CDR3 likely reflects a read error. V gene TRBV6-1 combines with J gene TRBJ2-6; D is possibly TRBD1 (5 bases). The germline V gene has CDR1 MNHNS and CDR2 SASEGT. Trimming removed 7 bases at V and 3 bases at J, with 16 bases between. The CDR3 length is 16 residues. The CDR3 nucleotides are TGTGCCAGCAACGGCAGGGCCAGCTATGGGGCCAACGTCCTGACTTTA. Amino acid sequence: CASNGRASYGANVLTL.

This clonotype is labeled medium-sized. This sequence joins TRBV6-5 and TRBJ1-2; D might be TRBD1 (5 bases). The CDR3 contains 13 residues. Germline V gene lookup returns CDR1 MNHEY and CDR2 SVGAGI. V lost 4 bases and J 7 bases, leaving 13 bases between the germline ends. CDR3 coding DNA: TGTGCCAGCAGTTCGGGACTACTCTCTGGCTACACCTTC. Protein sequence: CASSSGLLSGYTF.

This clonotype was seen many times. This rearrangement joins TRBV19 to TRBJ1-5; possibly TRBD1 for D (6 bases). The CDR3 has 15 residues. The V end lost 2 bases, the J end lost 6 bases, and 14 bases lay between the germline ends. Germline V CDR1 and CDR2: LNHDA, SQIVND (reference sequence). The CDR3 loop is CASSIWPGESQPQHF. DNA for the CDR3: TGTGCCAGTAGTATATGGCCAGGGGAGAGTCAGCCCCAGCATTTT.

This clonotype was seen at least ten times. The chain carries TRBV9 and TRBJ1-3; D unresolved. Germline loops: CDR1 SGDLS, CDR2 YYNGEE. Trimming took 6 bases from V and 2 from J, leaving 12 bases between them. This CDR3 comprises 14 residues. CDR3 nucleotide sequence: TGTGCCAGCATGTCCACGGGTACTGGAAACACCATATATTTT. It is translated as CASMSTGTGNTIYF.

In the case of this clonotype: The germline gene is not matched at one end of the junction; a read error may be the cause. The rearrangement joins TRBV11-2 to TRBJ2-1; possible D gene TRBD1, 5 bases. CDR1 SGHAT and CDR2 FQNNGV come from the germline V gene. CDR3 size: 12 residues. CDR3 region: CAISFDSELQFF. CDR3 sequence (DNA): TGTGCCATCAGCTTTGACAGTGAATTACAGTTCTTC.

Judged by abundance, this clonotype is medium-sized. This chain connects TRBV24-1 to TRBJ2-3, with 10 bases matching TRBD2. Germline-derived CDR1 and CDR2 are KGHDR and SFDVKD. V shed 3 bases, J shed 5 bases, and the junction held 7 bases outside the gene matches. This CDR3 region has 16 residues. The CDR3 loop is CATSDPSGSGRDTQYF. The DNA for the CDR3 is TGTGCCACCAGTGATCCTAGCGGGAGCGGCCGAGATACGCAGTATTTT.

This clonotype came up many times. CDR3 DNA sequence: TGTGCCAGCAGCGTAGAGGGACAGGGGCACGAGCAGTACTTC. Translation gives CASSVEGQGHEQYF. The chain recombines TRBV9 with TRBJ2-7; 10 bases are shared with TRBD1. The junction had 2 bases not matched to a gene; V was cut back by 0 bases and J by 5 bases. CDR3 size: 14 residues. Germline V gives CDR1 SGDLS, CDR2 YYNGEE.

This clonotype appeared many times. The V gene is TRBV5-5, the J gene TRBJ1-2; D unresolved. Looked up from germline, CDR1 is SGHKS and CDR2 is YYEKEE (reference sequence). This CDR3 has 14 residues. V was cut by 3 bases and J by 1 base, with 10 bases left in between. CDR3 in DNA: TGTGCCAGCAGCTCTGGGTCGAATAACTATGGCTACACCTTC. Its protein is CASSSGSNNYGYTF.

The sample holds a few counts of this clonotype. A single base separates this from a much larger clone, so it may be a read error. The chain recombines TRBV11-2 with TRBJ2-7, with TRBD2 matching 7 bases. The germline CDR1 and CDR2 sequences are SGHAT and FQNNGV. The CDR3 contains 15 residues. J gave up 2 bases and V 2 bases, and 6 bases lay outside the gene matches. CDR3 sequence: CASSLSGRGAYEQYF. In DNA form, the CDR3 reads TGTGCCAGCAGCTTATCTGGACGGGGGGCCTACGAGCAGTACTTC. Full variable domain (remainder filled in from reference TRBV11-2 and TRBJ2-7): EAGVAQSPRYKIIEKRQSVAFWCNPISGHATLYWYQQILGQGPKLLIQFQNNGVVDDSQLPKDRFSAERLKGVDSTLKIQPAKLEDSAVYLCASSLSGRGAYEQYFGPGTRLTVT.

This clonotype was seen a handful of times. A much larger clone lies a single base off, so this may be a read error. The chain links TRBV29-1 to TRBJ2-1, with D unresolved. V was cut by 5 bases and J by 0 bases, with 14 bases left in between. The CDR3 length is 15 residues. In germline, CDR1 is SQVTM, CDR2 ANQGSEA. CDR3 nucleotide sequence: TGCAGCGTTAAACGGCCAGTAGGCTCCTACAATGAGCAGTTCTTC. This sequence encodes CSVKRPVGSYNEQFF.

The rearrangement links TRBV6-2 or TRBV6-3 to TRBJ2-3; D is unresolved. With 8 bases removed from V and 11 bases from J, the gap between germline ends came to 11 bases. CDR3 length: 10 amino acids. Looked up from germline, CDR1 is MNHEY and CDR2 is SVGEGT. CDR3 bases: TGTGCCAGCCTGGCATATATGCAGTATTTT. Protein product: CASLAYMQYF.

This clonotype was recorded many times. V and J are TRBV5-6 and TRBJ1-4, with D maybe TRBD1 (6 bases). The CDR3 extends over 14 amino acids. V lost 3 bases, J lost 10 bases, and 16 bases lay in between. Germline V lookup: CDR1 SGHDT, CDR2 YYEEEE. The CDR3 bases are TGTGCCAGCAGCTCGCAGGGGAATTTGGGAAAACTGTTTTTT. Protein: CASSSQGNLGKLFF.

On this clonotype: The CDR3 end shows no conserved phenylalanine or tryptophan, and so a read error is likely. The V call is TRBV6-2 or TRBV6-3, the J call TRBJ1-5; no reliable D call. Per germline, CDR1 MNHEY and CDR2 SVGEGT. CDR3 size: 14 residues. DNA of the CDR3: TGTTCCAGCACCTCTGGGCGGCTCAATCAGCCCCAGCATCTT. Translation gives CSSTSGRLNQPQHL.

The V gene is TRBV19, the J gene TRBJ2-1, with 9 bases lining up with TRBD2. The CDR3 runs to 18 residues. Per the germline V gene, CDR1 is LNHDA and CDR2 is SQIVND (reference sequence). Trimming cost V 4 bases and J 0 bases; bases outside gene matches: 10. CDR3 residues: CASSREGLAGSSYNEQFF. CDR3 coding DNA: TGTGCCAGTAGTAGGGAGGGGCTAGCGGGGAGCTCCTACAATGAGCAGTTCTTC.

There are many counts of this clonotype. The V gene is TRBV5-5, the J gene TRBJ2-5; TRBD1 aligns across 8 bases. The J segment lost 4 bases and the V segment lost 2 bases, leaving 7 bases of the junction unmatched. From germline, CDR1 is SGHKS and CDR2 YYEKEE (reference sequence). This CDR3 is 15 amino acids long. In DNA form, the CDR3 reads TGTGCCAGCAGCTTACAGGGGGGCCCCTTAGAGACCCAGTACTTC. Amino acid sequence: CASSLQGGPLETQYF.

The rearrangement uses TRBV12-3 or TRBV12-4 and TRBJ2-7; D is unclear. V lost 6 bases and J 2 bases, leaving 8 bases between the germline ends. The CDR3 spans 12 residues. In nucleotides, the CDR3 is TGTGCCAGCAGCAGTGTTGCCTACGAGCAGTACTTC. It translates to CASSSVAYEQYF.

This clonotype was recorded at least ten times. This chain uses TRBV11-2 with TRBJ2-3, with 11 bases matching TRBD2. This CDR3 contains 15 residues. The junction had 5 bases not matched to a gene; V was cut back by 7 bases and J by 2 bases. Per the germline V gene, CDR1 is SGHAT and CDR2 is FQNNGV. The CDR3 DNA is TGTGCCAGCACACCGGGACTAGCGGACACAGATACGCAGTATTTT. This gives the protein CASTPGLADTDTQYF.

Remarks on this clonotype: It is likely a read error: a sequence one base away is far more abundant. This chain connects TRBV6-4 to TRBJ1-5; 7 bases are shared with TRBD1. Germline-derived CDR1 and CDR2 are MRHNA and SNTAGT. This CDR3 comprises 14 residues. The V segment lost 6 bases and the J segment 6 bases; nucleotides outside the gene matches: 8. CDR3 protein: CASSLTGDVQPQHF. The CDR3 coding sequence is TGTGCCAGCAGCCTCACAGGGGATGTTCAGCCCCAGCATTTT.

This clonotype has only one observation. A much larger clone sits a single nucleotide away, making a read error possible. The V and J genes are TRBV6-2 or TRBV6-3 and TRBJ1-4; perhaps TRBD1 as D (5 bases). The CDR3 is 15 amino acids. CDR1 MNHEY and CDR2 SVGEGT come from the germline V gene. This CDR3 reads CASSEQDATNEKMFF. CDR3 bases: TGTGCCAGCAGTGAACAGGACGCGACTAATGAAAAAATGTTTTTT.

The sample holds many counts of this clonotype. An end of the junction does not agree with germline; a read error may underlie this. This chain links TRBV7-7 with TRBJ1-5; TRBD1 is a possible D gene (5 bases). This CDR3 spans 13 amino acids. The germline CDR1 and CDR2 sequences are SSHAT and FNYEAQ (reference sequence). CDR3 DNA: TGTGCTAGCAGCTCGGGACGAGATCAGCCCCAGCATTTT. Amino acid sequence: CASSSGRDQPQHF.

The rearrangement links TRBV6-5 to TRBJ1-6; D remains unclear. Trimming shortened V by 0 bases and J by 0 bases, and 6 bases separated the two germline ends. Per the germline V gene, CDR1 is MNHEY and CDR2 is SVGAGI. This CDR3 contains 16 residues. This CDR3 is CASSYSLPSYNSPLHF. The CDR3 DNA sequence: TGTGCCAGCAGTTACTCCCTGCCCTCCTATAATTCACCCCTCCACTTT.

This sequence joins TRBV27 and TRBJ2-2; D might be TRBD1 (6 bases). In germline, CDR1 is MNHEY, CDR2 SMNVEV (reference sequence). V was pared by 3 bases and J by 1 base, with 9 bases between. The CDR3 covers 15 residues. CDR3 in amino acids: CASSFQTGNTGELFF. CDR3 nucleotide sequence: TGTGCCAGCAGTTTCCAGACAGGGAACACCGGGGAGCTGTTTTTT.

This chain links TRBV30 with TRBJ2-6; possibly TRBD1 for D (6 bases). V lost 3 bases to trimming and J lost 0 bases, with 15 bases between them. From germline, CDR1 is GTSNPN and CDR2 SVGIG (reference sequence). The CDR3 spans 17 residues. The CDR3 loop reads CAWRKFTGLSGANVLTF. The CDR3 region has the DNA TGTGCCTGGAGGAAATTCACAGGGCTCTCTGGGGCCAACGTCCTGACTTTC.

Details on this clonotype: An end of the junction differs from the germline gene, which may be a read error. The chain has TRBV11-2 and TRBJ2-1; D not resolved. CDR3 size: 16 residues. Germline V gives CDR1 SGHAT, CDR2 FQNNGV. The CDR3 DNA is TGTGTCAGCAGCCCTACGAGGCAGCAGCTCTACAATGAGCAGTTCTTC. Amino acid sequence: CVSSPTRQQLYNEQFF.

This clonotype was recorded many times. V usage is TRBV4-1 and J usage is TRBJ2-4, with TRBD2 identical over 7 bases. The CDR3 sequence is 14 residues long. Germline assignment: CDR1 MGHRA and CDR2 YSYEKL. The junction had 7 bases not matched to a gene; V was cut back by 4 bases and J by 7 bases. The CDR3 nucleotides are TGCGCCAGCAGCCCAAGCGGGAATGCCAACATTCAGTACTTC. Encoded protein: CASSPSGNANIQYF.